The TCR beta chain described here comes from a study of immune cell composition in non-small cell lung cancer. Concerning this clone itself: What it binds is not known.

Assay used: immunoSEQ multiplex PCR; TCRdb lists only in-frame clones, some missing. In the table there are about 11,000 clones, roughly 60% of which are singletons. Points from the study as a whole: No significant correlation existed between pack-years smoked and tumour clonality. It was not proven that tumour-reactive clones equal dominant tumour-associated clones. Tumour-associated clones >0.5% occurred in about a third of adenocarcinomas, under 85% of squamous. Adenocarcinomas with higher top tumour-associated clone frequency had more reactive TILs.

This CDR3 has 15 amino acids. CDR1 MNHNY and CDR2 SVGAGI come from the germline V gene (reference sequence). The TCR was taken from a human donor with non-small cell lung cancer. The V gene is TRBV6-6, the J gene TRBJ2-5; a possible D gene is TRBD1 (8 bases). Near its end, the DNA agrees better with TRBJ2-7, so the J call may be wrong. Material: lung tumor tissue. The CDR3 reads CASRRGTGSSYEQYF. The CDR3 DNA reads TGTGCCAGCAGGCGGGGGACAGGCTCCTCCTACGAGCAGTACTTC.